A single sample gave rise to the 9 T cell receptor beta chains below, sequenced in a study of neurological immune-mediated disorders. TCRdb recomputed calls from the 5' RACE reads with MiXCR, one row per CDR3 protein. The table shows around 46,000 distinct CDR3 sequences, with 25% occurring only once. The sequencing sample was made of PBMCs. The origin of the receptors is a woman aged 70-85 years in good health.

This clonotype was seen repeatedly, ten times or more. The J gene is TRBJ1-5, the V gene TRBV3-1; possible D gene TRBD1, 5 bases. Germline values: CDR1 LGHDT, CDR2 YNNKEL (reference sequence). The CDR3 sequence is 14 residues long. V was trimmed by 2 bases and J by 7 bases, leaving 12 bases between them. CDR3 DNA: TGTGCCAGCAGCCAACAGGGTGTGATACAGCCCCAGCATTTT. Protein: CASSQQGVIQPQHF.

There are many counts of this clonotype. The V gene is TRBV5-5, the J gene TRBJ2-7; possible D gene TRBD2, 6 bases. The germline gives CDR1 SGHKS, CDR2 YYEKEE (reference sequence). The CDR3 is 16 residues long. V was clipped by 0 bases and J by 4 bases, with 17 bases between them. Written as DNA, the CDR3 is TGTGCCAGCAGCTTGGGGCCGGGACTGGATACTTACGAGCAGTACTTC. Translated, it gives CASSLGPGLDTYEQYF.

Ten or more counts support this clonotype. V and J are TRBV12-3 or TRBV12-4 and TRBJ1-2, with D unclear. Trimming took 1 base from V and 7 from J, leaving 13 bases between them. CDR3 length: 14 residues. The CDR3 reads CASSLGRTGVGYTF. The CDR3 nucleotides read TGTGCCAGCAGTTTAGGTCGTACCGGTGTTGGCTACACCTTC.

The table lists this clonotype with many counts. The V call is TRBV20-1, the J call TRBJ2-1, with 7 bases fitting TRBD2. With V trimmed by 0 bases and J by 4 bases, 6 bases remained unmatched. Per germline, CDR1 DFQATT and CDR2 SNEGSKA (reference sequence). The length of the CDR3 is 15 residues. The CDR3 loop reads CSARDSASGYNEQFF. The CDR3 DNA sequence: TGCAGTGCTAGAGATTCGGCTAGCGGATACAATGAGCAGTTCTTC.

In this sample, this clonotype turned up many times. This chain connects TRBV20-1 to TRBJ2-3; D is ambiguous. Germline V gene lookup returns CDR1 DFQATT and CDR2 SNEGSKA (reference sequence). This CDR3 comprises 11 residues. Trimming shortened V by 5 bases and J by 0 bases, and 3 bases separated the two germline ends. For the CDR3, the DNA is TGCAGTGCTGAGAGCACAGATACGCAGTATTTT. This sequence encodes CSAESTDTQYF.

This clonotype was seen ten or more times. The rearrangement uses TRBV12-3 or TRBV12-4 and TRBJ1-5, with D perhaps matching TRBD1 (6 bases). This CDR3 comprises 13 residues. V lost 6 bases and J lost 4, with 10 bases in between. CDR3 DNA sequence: TGTGCCAGCAGCCCAACAGGGAATCAGCCCCAGCATTTT. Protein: CASSPTGNQPQHF.

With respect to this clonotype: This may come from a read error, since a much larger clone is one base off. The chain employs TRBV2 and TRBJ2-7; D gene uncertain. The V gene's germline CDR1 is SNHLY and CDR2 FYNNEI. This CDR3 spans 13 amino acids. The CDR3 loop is CAISEGLSGEQYF. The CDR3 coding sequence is TGTGCCATCAGTGAAGGTCTTTCGGGCGAGCAGTACTTC.

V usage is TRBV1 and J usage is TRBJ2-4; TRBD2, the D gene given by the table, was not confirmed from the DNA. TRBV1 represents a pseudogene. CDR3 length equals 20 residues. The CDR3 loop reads CTSSQDRRPGGRVAKNIQYF. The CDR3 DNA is TGCACCAGCAGCCAAGATAGGAGGCCAGGTGGACGGGTAGCCAAAAACATTCAGTACTTC.

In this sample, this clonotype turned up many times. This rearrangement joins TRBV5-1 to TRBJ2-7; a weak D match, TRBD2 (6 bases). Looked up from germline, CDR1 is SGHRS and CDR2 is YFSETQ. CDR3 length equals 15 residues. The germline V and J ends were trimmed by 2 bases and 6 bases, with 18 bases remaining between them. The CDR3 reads CASSFGSGLKSEQYF. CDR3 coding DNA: TGCGCCAGCAGCTTCGGTAGCGGCCTAAAGAGCGAGCAGTACTTC.